The 18 T cell receptor beta chains given below trace back to one sample, sequenced in a study of STAT5B mutations in CD4+ large granular lymphocyte leukemia. Profiling relied on immunoSEQ multiplex PCR, and the TCRdb table lists in-frame clones only, not all of them. In the table there are under 35,000 clones, roughly nine tenths of which are singletons. Sequencing was done on a sample of CD4+ T cells from blood buffy coats. Receptors originate from a human donor in good health.

This rearrangement joins TRBV19 to TRBJ2-1; D is unresolved. Per the germline V gene, CDR1 is LNHDA and CDR2 is SQIVND (reference sequence). Trimming left V 3 bases short and J 3 bases short, with 6 bases between. The CDR3 spans 13 residues. This chain's CDR3 is CASSIVVYNEQFF. CDR3 bases: TGTGCCAGTAGTATCGTGGTCTACAATGAGCAGTTCTTC. Combining the CDR3 with reference TRBV19 and TRBJ2-1 gives the whole variable domain DGGITQSPKYLFRKEGQNVTLSCEQNLNHDAMYWYRQDPGQGLRLIYYSQIVNDFQKGDIAEGYSVSREKKESFPLTVTSAQKNPTAFYLCASSIVVYNEQFFGPGTRLTVL.

This sequence joins TRBV5-5 and TRBJ2-1, with 10 bases aligning to TRBD1. Germline loops: CDR1 SGHKS, CDR2 YYEKEE (reference sequence). V lost 4 bases and J lost 12; bases outside the gene matches: 16. There are 16 residues in the CDR3. The CDR3 loop is CASSQDPGTGELGQFF. The CDR3 bases are TGTGCCAGCAGCCAAGACCCCGGGACAGGGGAGTTGGGGCAGTTCTTC. Full variable domain (outside the CDR3, taken from reference TRBV5-5 and TRBJ2-1): DAGVTQSPTHLIKTRGQQVTLRCSPISGHKSVSWYQQVLGQGPQFIFQYYEKEERGRGNFPDRFSARQFPNYSSELNVNALLLGDSALYLCASSQDPGTGELGQFFGPGTRLTVL.

The chain has TRBV7-2 and TRBJ2-1; 8 bases agree with TRBD1. The ends lost 2 bases at V and 3 bases at J; junction bases unmatched: 6. The CDR3 sequence is 16 residues long. Germline V CDR1 and CDR2: SGHTA, FQGNSA. The CDR3 DNA follows: TGTGCCAGCAGCTTACTTTCAGGGGGCCTCTACAATGAGCAGTTCTTC. It is translated as CASSLLSGGLYNEQFF.

CDR3 DNA sequence: TGCGCCAGCAGCCCGCACAGGGGGGAAGAGACCCAGTACTTC. Its translation is CASSPHRGEETQYF. The chain combines TRBV5-1 with TRBJ2-5; 8 nucleotides line up with TRBD1. The CDR3 covers 14 residues. Trimming took 4 bases from V and 3 from J; bases not matched to a gene: 5. Germline V CDR1 and CDR2: SGHRS, YFSETQ.

V and J are TRBV27 and TRBJ2-2; 7 nucleotides agree with TRBD1. Germline-derived CDR1 and CDR2 are MNHEY and SMNVEV (reference sequence). The V gene end was trimmed by 9 bases and the J gene end by 1 base; junction bases not matched to a gene: 8. The CDR3 is 15 amino acids. The CDR3 DNA is TGTGCCAGTACCCTAGCAGGGGGGAACACCGGGGAGCTGTTTTTT. It encodes CASTLAGGNTGELFF.

The chain couples TRBV2 to TRBJ1-3; D is perhaps TRBD1 (5 bases). Trimming stripped 6 bases from V and 4 bases from J, with 10 bases between. Germline loops: CDR1 SNHLY, CDR2 FYNNEI. The CDR3 has 13 residues. This CDR3 reads CASRQGGGNTIYF. CDR3 coding DNA: TGTGCCAGCAGGCAGGGTGGCGGAAACACCATATATTTT.

The table lists this clone with a few counts. The J gene is TRBJ1-2, the V gene TRBV18, with D unclear. V lost 3 bases and J 5 bases, leaving 10 bases between the germline ends. Germline CDR1 reads KGHSH; CDR2 reads LQKENI. The CDR3 extends over 13 amino acids. The DNA for the CDR3 is TGTGCCAGCTCACCGTCAGGACGGTATGGCTACACCTTC. Protein sequence: CASSPSGRYGYTF.

The chain recombines TRBV5-1 with TRBJ1-2, with unresolved D. V was cut by 0 bases and J by 8 bases, with 8 bases left in between. Looked up from germline, CDR1 is SGHRS and CDR2 is YFSETQ. This CDR3 has 12 residues. The CDR3 loop reads CASSLGGNGYTF. CDR3 sequence (DNA): TGCGCCAGCAGCTTGGGAGGGAACGGCTACACCTTC.

This chain's CDR3 is CASSMAGLAGGSSYEQYF. The CDR3 DNA follows: TGCGCCAGCAGCATGGCGGGACTAGCGGGAGGGAGCTCCTACGAGCAGTACTTC. This chain joins TRBV5-1 and TRBJ2-7, with 16 bases that match TRBD2. CDR3 length: 18 amino acids. V trimming: 4 bases; J trimming: 0 bases; junction bases outside the gene matches: 7. The germline CDR1 and CDR2 sequences are SGHRS and YFSETQ.

The genes are TRBV4-2 and TRBJ2-5; 7 nucleotides align to TRBD2. J was trimmed by 5 bases and V by 0 bases; bases with no gene match: 12. The CDR3 covers 17 residues. The germline CDR1 and CDR2 sequences are LGHNA and YNFKEQ. The CDR3 DNA follows: TGTGCCAGCAGCCAAGAGTCAGGAGGGAGGGCCGGGGAGACCCAGTACTTC. Encoded protein: CASSQESGGRAGETQYF.

This clone was counted once. The J gene is TRBJ1-5, the V gene TRBV6-1, with D maybe TRBD1 (5 bases). The CDR3 loop spans 15 amino acids. Trimming cost V 2 bases and J 5 bases, with 13 bases left between them. Germline loops: CDR1 MNHNS, CDR2 SASEGT. CDR3 sequence reads: CASSEIQGADQPQHF. For the CDR3, the DNA is TGTGCCAGCAGTGAAATCCAAGGGGCGGATCAGCCCCAGCATTTT.

In this sample, this clone turned up a few times. J is TRBJ1-2 and V is TRBV7-9, with D possibly TRBD1 on 5 matching bases. CDR1 is SEHNR and CDR2 is FQNEAQ in the germline V gene (reference sequence). The CDR3 totals 16 residues. Trimming cost V 0 bases and J 8 bases, with 19 bases left between them. The CDR3 region has the DNA TGTGCCAGCAGCTTAGCTCTGACACGGGGCCCATCGGGCTACACCTTC. This translates into CASSLALTRGPSGYTF.

The chain combines TRBV6-6 with TRBJ2-1, with 11 bases matching TRBD2. Germline V gene lookup returns CDR1 MNHNY and CDR2 SVGAGI (reference sequence). There are 16 residues in the CDR3. With 6 bases clipped from V and 3 bases from J, the junction kept 7 bases outside the gene matches. Here the CDR3 reads CASSHSGTSGYNEQFF. The CDR3 coding sequence is TGTGCCAGCAGCCACTCCGGGACTAGCGGCTACAATGAGCAGTTCTTC.

The rearrangement uses TRBV7-8 and TRBJ1-2; a possible D gene is TRBD1 (5 bases). The germline gives CDR1 SGHVS, CDR2 FQNEAQ. V was shortened by 3 bases and J by 8 bases, with 16 bases between the two germline ends. The CDR3 totals 14 residues. The DNA of the CDR3 is TGTGCCAGCAGCTTTGATTGGGGGGACGTGGGCTACACCTTC. Amino acids: CASSFDWGDVGYTF.

This chain connects TRBV9 to TRBJ2-5; unclear D gene. The CDR3 totals 13 residues. Per the germline V gene, CDR1 is SGDLS and CDR2 is YYNGEE. The V gene lost 5 bases and the J gene lost 4 bases, with 12 bases spanning the gap. The CDR3 bases are TGTGCCAGCAGTTTTGGGTCCGGAGAGACCCAGTACTTC. Translating gives CASSFGSGETQYF.

The V and J genes are TRBV16 and TRBJ2-1; 7 nucleotides agree with TRBD2. This CDR3 is 13 amino acids long. V dropped 10 bases and J dropped 2; count of bases not matched to a gene: 5. Germline assignment: CDR1 KGHSY and CDR2 FQNENV. This CDR3 is CATSGGPYNEQFF. In DNA, the CDR3 is TGTGCCACCTCGGGAGGCCCCTACAATGAGCAGTTCTTC. The variable domain in full, with the rest retrieved from reference TRBV16 and TRBJ2-1, is GEEVAQTPKHLVRGEGQKAKLYCAPIKGHSYVFWYQQVLKNEFKFLISFQNENVFDETGMPKERFSAKCLPNSPCSLEIQATKLEDSAVYFCATSGGPYNEQFFGPGTRLTVL.

The V and J genes are TRBV11-3 and TRBJ1-1; D possibly corresponds to TRBD1 (6 bases). This CDR3 spans 13 amino acids. CDR1 SGHNT and CDR2 YENEEA come from the germline V gene. The V and J ends lost 5 bases and 5 bases respectively, with 12 bases between them. CDR3 DNA sequence: TGTGCCAGCAGCCTACAGGGAGGGACTGAAGCTTTCTTT. Protein product: CASSLQGGTEAFF.

J is TRBJ2-4 and V is TRBV6-5; 11 nucleotides match TRBD1. The CDR3 consists of 14 residues. Losses at the gene ends were 8 bases for V and 15 bases for J; bases not matched to a gene: 15. Germline CDR1 MNHEY, CDR2 SVGAGI. The CDR3 DNA reads as TGTGCCAGCCGAAAGTCCGGGACAGGGGGGGTTCTGTACTTC. Protein sequence: CASRKSGTGGVLYF.